This entry lists 23 T cell receptor beta chains sequenced from one sample in a study of blood T cells in healthy people across ages. A J-beta primer mix and a sample-barcoded 5' primer were used in a second PCR of roughly 7 to 12 cycles. TCRdb re-called the 5' RACE reads through MiXCR, storing one row per CDR3 protein. The repertoire holds 850,000 or so distinct CDR3 sequences, more than 25% seen once, with 15% to 20% in the top ten. Specimen: blood. All receptors come from a woman of 80 years or more in good health.

This CDR3 reads CASSPQSGGARNEQFF. The CDR3 bases are TGTGCCAGCAGTCCGCAGAGCGGGGGGGCGCGAAATGAGCAGTTCTTC. V is TRBV7-2 and J is TRBJ2-1; TRBD2 matches at 10 bases. Germline V gene lookup returns CDR1 SGHTA and CDR2 FQGNSA. The V gene end was trimmed by 6 bases and the J gene end by 7 bases; junction bases not matched to a gene: 12. The CDR3 is 16 amino acids.

The V gene is TRBV5-5, the J gene TRBJ1-4, with 12 bases aligning to TRBD1. Germline loops: CDR1 SGHKS, CDR2 YYEKEE (reference sequence). The trim removed 7 bases at V and 6 bases at J, leaving 13 bases unmatched. CDR3 length: 17 residues. DNA for the CDR3: TGTGCCAGCCGCCGGGGACAGGGGGCGGATTGGGATGAAAAACTGTTTTTT. Protein product: CASRRGQGADWDEKLFF.

This clonotype was seen many times. This chain joins TRBV20-1 and TRBJ2-3, with no clear D. Trimming stripped 0 bases from V and 2 bases from J, with 6 bases between. Germline values: CDR1 DFQATT, CDR2 SNEGSKA (reference sequence). The CDR3 consists of 13 residues. The CDR3 reads CSARDVNTDTQYF. CDR3 DNA: TGCAGTGCTAGAGATGTCAACACAGATACGCAGTATTTT.

This clonotype was counted only a few times. The chain links TRBV6-5 to TRBJ1-6, with D perhaps TRBD1 (5 bases). The CDR3 covers 14 residues. Germline CDR1 reads MNHEY; CDR2 reads SVGAGI. V was shortened by 2 bases and J by 9 bases, with 11 bases between the two germline ends. This CDR3 reads CASSYGQGRSPLHF. CDR3 DNA sequence: TGTGCCAGCAGTTACGGGCAGGGCCGTTCACCCCTCCACTTT.

This clonotype came up many times. The V call is TRBV21-1, the J call TRBJ1-5; the table's D gene call, TRBD1, was not cross checked with the DNA. TRBV21-1 is recorded as a pseudogene. The CDR3 extends over 12 amino acids. DNA of the CDR3: TGTGCCAGCAGCACTTACAGGGGTACCCAGCATTTT. Its protein product is CASSTYRGTQHF.

This clonotype has ten or more counts. The V and J genes are TRBV29-1 and TRBJ1-5; D possibly corresponds to TRBD1 (5 bases). The CDR3 length is 14 residues. Deletions cut 3 bases from V and 1 base from J, with 10 bases between. Germline V lookup: CDR1 SQVTM, CDR2 ANQGSEA. The CDR3 coding sequence is TGCAGCGTTGAGGACACACCGAGCAATCAGCCCCAGCATTTT. Encoded protein: CSVEDTPSNQPQHF.

This clonotype appeared a few times. The V call is TRBV6-2 or TRBV6-3, the J call TRBJ2-5, with TRBD2 matching over 9 bases. Germline loops: CDR1 MNHEY, CDR2 SVGEGT. The CDR3 loop spans 15 amino acids. Losses at the gene ends were 9 bases for V and 0 bases for J; bases not matched to a gene: 8. The CDR3 loop reads CASSGGLRYQETQYF. CDR3 nucleotide sequence: TGTGCCAGTAGCGGGGGCCTAAGGTACCAAGAGACCCAGTACTTC.

This clonotype was seen repeatedly, ten times or more. V is TRBV28 and J is TRBJ2-7; D is unresolved. The CDR3 is 15 residues long. V was shortened by 6 bases and J by 2 bases, with 17 bases between the two germline ends. CDR1 is MDHEN and CDR2 is SYDVKM in the germline V gene. Written as DNA, the CDR3 is TGTGCCAGCAGCCTTACAAGCCCCTCAACCTACGAGCAGTACTTC. It yields the protein CASSLTSPSTYEQYF.

This clonotype was counted ten times or more. The chain is built from TRBV29-1 and TRBJ2-3, with 7 positions matching TRBD1. V lost 0 bases, J lost 4 bases, and 10 bases stayed unmatched. The length of the CDR3 is 16 residues. Germline V gene data show CDR1 as SQVTM and CDR2 as ANQGSEA. The CDR3 region has the DNA TGCAGCGTTGAAGAGGTCAAGGGGGCGCTAGCAGATACGCAGTATTTT. Amino acids: CSVEEVKGALADTQYF.

The chain couples TRBV7-2 to TRBJ2-3, with 10 bases aligning to TRBD1. The germline gives CDR1 SGHTA, CDR2 FQGNSA. Losses at the gene ends were 2 bases for V and 6 bases for J; bases not matched to a gene: 5. CDR3 length: 15 residues. The CDR3 is CASSLWDRGDDTQYF. The CDR3 DNA follows: TGTGCCAGCAGCTTATGGGACAGGGGCGACGATACGCAGTATTTT.

Comments on this clonotype: A single base separates this from a much larger clone, so it may be a read error. The V and J genes are TRBV27 and TRBJ2-4; D remains unclear. Germline assignment: CDR1 MNHEY and CDR2 SMNVEV (reference sequence). This CDR3 contains 11 residues. In nucleotides, the CDR3 is TGTGCCCGCAGTGATTTTCTTGGGCAGTACTTC. Protein sequence: CARSDFLGQYF.

This clonotype was counted at least ten times. The chain uses TRBV4-3 and TRBJ2-6, with D tentatively TRBD1 (6 bases). V was pared by 0 bases and J by 2 bases, with 11 bases between. Looked up from germline, CDR1 is LGHNA and CDR2 is YSLEER. CDR3 size: 17 residues. For the CDR3, the DNA is TGCGCCAGCAGCCAAGATCAGGACAGAGCTGGGGCCAACGTCCTGACTTTC. Residues: CASSQDQDRAGANVLTF.

There are many counts of this clonotype. CDR3 nucleotide sequence: TGCGCCAGCAGCTTGTCCAACACGGGGAACGAGCAGTACTTC. Translation: CASSLSNTGNEQYF. The chain carries TRBV5-1 and TRBJ2-7; maybe TRBD2 (5 bases). V lost 1 base to trimming and J lost 5 bases, with 13 bases between them. This CDR3 has 14 residues. Germline lookup yields CDR1 SGHRS and CDR2 YFSETQ.

This clonotype appeared many times. This chain joins TRBV7-2 and TRBJ2-5, with D perhaps given as TRBD1 or TRBD2 (5 bases each). From germline, CDR1 is SGHTA and CDR2 FQGNSA. This CDR3 is built from 14 residues. V was shortened by 5 bases and J by 5 bases, with 15 bases between the two germline ends. The chain's CDR3 is CASSRVGVGETQYF. The DNA for the CDR3 is TGTGCCAGCAGCCGGGTGGGGGTCGGGGAGACCCAGTACTTC. The whole variable domain, remainder taken from reference TRBV7-2 and TRBJ2-5, is GAGVSQSPSNKVTEKGKDVELRCDPISGHTALYWYRQSLGQGLEFLIYFQGNSAPDKSGLPSDRFSAERTGGSVSTLTIQRTQQEDSAVYLCASSRVGVGETQYFGPGTRLLVL.

The CDR3 nucleotides are TGTGCCAGCAGTGCAGAGGGCAGGGGATCTCAGCCCCAGCATTTT. This sequence encodes CASSAEGRGSQPQHF. The chain uses TRBV6-6 and TRBJ1-5, with D maybe TRBD1 (6 bases). The CDR3 totals 15 residues. The V gene lost 5 bases and the J gene lost 6 bases, with 17 bases spanning the gap. Germline loops: CDR1 MNHNY, CDR2 SVGAGI (reference sequence).

This clonotype was found many times. The rearrangement joins TRBV9 to TRBJ2-1; D is ambiguous. The V end was cut by 2 bases, the J end by 9 bases, with 6 bases between. This CDR3 contains 11 residues. Germline loops: CDR1 SGDLS, CDR2 YYNGEE. CDR3 sequence: CASSVGLEQFF. In nucleotides, the CDR3 is TGTGCCAGCAGCGTTGGTCTTGAGCAGTTCTTC.

This clonotype was recorded at least ten times. CDR3 sequence reads: CAWSVLTRGHEQYF. CDR3 nucleotide sequence: TGTGCCTGGAGTGTACTAACCCGGGGGCACGAGCAGTACTTC. This chain joins TRBV30 and TRBJ2-7, with D possibly called TRBD1 or TRBD2 (6 bases each). In germline, CDR1 is GTSNPN, CDR2 SVGIG (reference sequence). Trimming removed 0 bases at V and 5 bases at J, with 14 bases between. The CDR3 length is 14 residues.

This clonotype was found many times. The V call is TRBV20-1, the J call TRBJ2-1; D not certain. The V end lost 6 bases, the J end lost 0 bases, and 12 bases lay between the germline ends. Per germline, CDR1 DFQATT and CDR2 SNEGSKA (reference sequence). CDR3 length equals 14 residues. CDR3 amino acids: CSASPRSSYNEQFF. Written as DNA, the CDR3 is TGCAGTGCCTCCCCTAGGAGCTCCTACAATGAGCAGTTCTTC.

CDR3 coding DNA: TGCAGTGCTATTAGGAACCCCGAGAATGAGCAGTTCTTC. Translated: CSAIRNPENEQFF. This chain connects TRBV20-1 to TRBJ2-1; D remains unclear. Trimming took 4 bases from V and 7 from J, leaving 14 bases between them. Germline V lookup: CDR1 DFQATT, CDR2 SNEGSKA (reference sequence). This CDR3 contains 13 residues.

This clonotype was seen ten or more times. The gene calls are TRBV7-2 and TRBJ2-5; D is possibly TRBD1 or TRBD2 (6 bases each). The CDR3 contains 16 residues. V lost 2 bases, J lost 5 bases, and 18 bases lay in between. CDR1 and CDR2 (germline): SGHTA, FQGNSA. This CDR3 reads CASSLSFGGGRETQYF. The CDR3 DNA reads TGTGCCAGCAGCTTAAGTTTCGGTGGGGGGCGGGAGACCCAGTACTTC.

This rearrangement joins TRBV10-3 to TRBJ2-7; 12 nucleotides line up with TRBD2. From germline, CDR1 is ENHRY and CDR2 SYGVKD. The CDR3 is 15 amino acids. Germline trimming cut 4 bases from V and 7 bases from J; bases unmatched to any gene: 8. The CDR3 DNA is TGTGCCATCAGTGGTGGACTAGCGGGGAAGGGGGAGCAGTACTTC. Protein product: CAISGGLAGKGEQYF.

V is TRBV12-3 or TRBV12-4 and J is TRBJ2-1; 9 positions match TRBD2. Germline trimming cut 6 bases from V and 4 bases from J; bases unmatched to any gene: 4. This CDR3 is built from 14 residues. CDR3 sequence reads: CASSRTSAYNEQFF. The CDR3 bases are TGTGCCAGCAGCCGGACTAGCGCGTACAATGAGCAGTTCTTC.

This clonotype was observed a few times. The gene calls are TRBV5-1 and TRBJ2-2, with 11 bases that match TRBD1. The length of the CDR3 is 17 residues. The germline V gene has CDR1 SGHRS and CDR2 YFSETQ. V gave up 2 bases and J gave up 0 bases; unmatched junction bases: 3. The CDR3 nucleotides read TGCGCCAGCAGCTTTAGGACAGGGGGCCCGAACACCGGGGAGCTGTTTTTT. Translated: CASSFRTGGPNTGELFF.